This T cell receptor (beta chain) appears in the sequencing data of a study of blood T cell repertoires in COVID-19. For the study at large: COVID-19 samples collected from the United States, Italy and Spain covered acute and convalescent phases.

Trimming left V 4 bases short and J 7 bases short, with 16 bases between. CDR1 and CDR2 (germline): MNHEY, SMNVEV (reference sequence). The CDR3 totals 14 residues. Per the study methods: Nucleated cell number was recorded as an estimate derived from reference gene primer amplification. Data came from immunoSEQ multiplex PCR; TCRdb stores just in-frame clones and leaves some out. V and J calls and clone size follow that table, whereas D and trimming were derived from the DNA. The sample holds around 290,000 clones, approximately 87% seen once. Source material: peripheral blood. This receptor was identified in a woman aged 45 to 65 who had recovered from COVID-19. This chain connects TRBV27 to TRBJ1-2; perhaps TRBD1 as D (6 bases). In nucleotides, the CDR3 is TGTGCCAGCAGTTCAACAGGGCAGGAAGGTGGCTACACCTTC. As protein: CASSSTGQEGGYTF.